A selection of T cell receptor beta chains follows, all from one sample in a study of graft-versus-host responses after intestinal transplantation. These TCRs are of unknown antigen specificity. The assay was immunoSEQ multiplex PCR, and TCRdb's table has in-frame clones only and misses some. This table has approximately 90,000 clones, roughly 92% appearing once. Sequenced material: unstimulated CD8+ T cells sorted from spleen or lymph node cells, taken before transplant. The receptors stem from a human donor who was the organ donor for an intestinal transplant. Both conserved end residues are part of each CDR3. The D gene is left open where the match is weak. The size entry is marked missing in some rows and otherwise reads once, few, many or a size class.

>TRBJ1-5|few|TRBD1|TRBV4-3
CASSPTGGNQPQHF
TGCGCCAGCAGTCCGACAGGGGGAAATCAGCCCCAGCATTTT
>TRBJ2-6|-|TRBD2|TRBV10-3
CAISDGWAAGWGANVLTF
TGTGCCATCAGTGATGGATGGGCAGCGGGGTGGGGGGCCAACGTCCTGACTTTC
>TRBJ1-2|-|-|TRBV5-1
CASSLGQNLYGYTF
TGCGCCAGCAGCTTGGGACAGAATTTGTATGGCTACACCTTC
>TRBJ2-2|-|TRBD1|TRBV7-9
CASRSLTGGSGELFF
TGTGCCAGCAGGTCACTGACAGGGGGTTCCGGGGAGCTGTTTTTT
>TRBJ2-7|-|-|TRBV4-3
CASSQDYRDFLHEQYF
TGCGCCAGCAGCCAAGACTACCGGGACTTCCTTCACGAGCAGTACTTC
>TRBJ1-2|-|-|TRBV27
CASSPVGGLRGYTF
TGTGCCAGCAGTCCCGTCGGAGGCCTTAGGGGCTACACCTTC
>TRBJ2-5|-|TRBD2|TRBV6-7
CASNELAGEGETQYF
TGTGCCAGCAACGAACTAGCGGGGGAGGGAGAGACCCAGTACTTC
>TRBJ1-2|few|-|TRBV6-1
CASSEPPVGYTF
TGTGCCAGCAGTGAACCCCCAGTTGGCTACACCTTC
>TRBJ2-3|-|TRBD2|TRBV4-1
CASSNLAGGPTDTQYF
TGCGCCAGCAGCAATCTAGCGGGGGGGCCCACAGATACGCAGTATTTT
>TRBJ2-7|-|TRBD1|TRBV4-1
CASSQDWAGGYYEQYF
TGCGCCAGCAGCCAAGATTGGGCAGGGGGCTACTACGAGCAGTACTTC
>TRBJ2-3|-|TRBD2|TRBV7-2
CASSQLAGWDTQYF
TGTGCCAGCAGCCAACTAGCGGGGTGGGATACGCAGTATTTT
>TRBJ2-3|-|TRBD2|TRBV2
CASRGTSGGPTDTQYF
TGTGCCAGCAGGGGGACTAGCGGGGGTCCCACAGATACGCAGTATTTT
>TRBJ2-5|-|TRBD2|TRBV5-3
CARSQVPSGGPQETQYF
TGTGCCAGAAGCCAGGTACCTAGCGGGGGTCCCCAAGAGACCCAGTACTTC
>TRBJ2-2|-|-|TRBV7-9
CASSLGDIRKPNTGELFF
TGTGCCAGCAGCTTAGGGGACATTCGAAAACCCAACACCGGGGAGCTGTTTTTT
>TRBJ1-2|once|TRBD1|TRBV28
CASSFVWDRGNPYYGYTF
TGTGCCAGCAGTTTCGTTTGGGACAGGGGAAACCCATACTATGGCTACACCTTC
>TRBJ2-7|-|TRBD2|TRBV27
CASSYGTSSEQYF
TGTGCCAGCAGTTATGGGACTAGCAGCGAGCAGTACTTC
>TRBJ1-5|-|-|TRBV5-8
CASSPARRGNQPQHF
TGTGCCAGCAGCCCCGCACGGAGGGGAAATCAGCCCCAGCATTTT
>TRBJ2-1|-|-|TRBV11-2
CASSQVPGHSSSYNEQFF
TGTGCCAGCAGCCAGGTGCCGGGACACTCGAGCTCCTACAATGAGCAGTTCTTC
>TRBJ2-7|once|-|TRBV7-2
CASSAPRDTVTYEQYF
TGTGCCAGCAGCGCGCCCCGGGACACAGTTACCTACGAGCAGTACTTC
>TRBJ2-5|-|TRBD2|TRBV5-1
CATRRGGLETQYF
TGCGCCACCCGCCGGGGGGGATTAGAGACCCAGTACTTC
>TRBJ2-7|-|-|TRBV5-4
CASSPGDSGSYEQYF
TGTGCCAGCAGCCCCGGAGATAGCGGCTCCTACGAGCAGTACTTC
>TRBJ1-2|-|-|TRBV12-5
CASGSSDRPNYGYTF
TGTGCTAGTGGCTCCTCGGACAGACCTAACTATGGCTACACCTTC
>TRBJ1-2|-|-|TRBV4-3
CASSQDWTESYGYTF
TGCGCCAGCAGCCAAGATTGGACAGAGTCCTATGGCTACACCTTC
>TRBJ2-1|once|TRBD1|TRBV27
CASSLTGANYNEQFF
TGTGCCAGCAGTTTAACAGGGGCGAACTACAATGAGCAGTTCTTC
>TRBJ1-1|-|TRBD1|TRBV9
CASSTGKNTEAFF
TGTGCCAGCTCGACAGGGAAGAACACTGAAGCTTTCTTT
>TRBJ1-2|-|TRBD1|TRBV7-9
CASSLAFVGAGGNGYTF
TGTGCCAGCAGCTTAGCTTTTGTTGGGGCAGGGGGAAATGGCTACACCTTC
>TRBJ2-6|-|-|TRBV7-2
CASSLVGYSGPSGANVLTF
TGTGCCAGCAGCTTAGTGGGGTACAGCGGACCCTCTGGGGCCAACGTCCTGACTTTC
>TRBJ2-3|-|-|TRBV21-1
CASSKPRTSGGTDTQYF
TGTGCCAGCAGCAAACCCCGGACTAGCGGCGGCACAGATACGCAGTATTTT
>TRBJ2-1|-|TRBD2|TRBV13
CASSSRLAGGLLDEQFF
TGTGCCAGCAGCTCCCGACTAGCGGGGGGGCTTCTGGATGAGCAGTTCTTC
>TRBJ1-2|-|-|TRBV27
CASSLATGNYGYTF
TGTGCCAGCAGCCTCGCGACGGGGAACTATGGCTACACCTTC
>TRBJ2-2|-|-|TRBV7-9
CASSYEGTGELFF
TGTGCCAGCAGTTACGAGGGAACCGGGGAGCTGTTTTTT
>TRBJ2-2|once|TRBD2|TRBV11-1
CASSLVGGLAGKTGELFF
TGTGCCAGCAGCTTAGTTGGGGGACTAGCGGGGAAAACCGGGGAGCTGTTTTTT
>TRBJ2-5|-|-|TRBV7-9
CASSPGVTQYF
TGTGCCAGCAGCCCCGGGGTGACCCAGTACTTC
>TRBJ2-1|-|TRBD1|TRBV4-3
CASSQDLAQGAINEQFF
TGCGCCAGCAGCCAAGACTTGGCACAGGGGGCGATCAATGAGCAGTTCTTC
>TRBJ1-2|-|-|TRBV4-1
CASSQGRGLIPNNYGYTF
TGCGCCAGCAGCCAAGGAAGGGGTTTGATCCCCAATAACTATGGCTACACCTTC
>TRBJ1-2|few|-|TRBV10-3
CAIMQGDYGYTF
TGTGCCATCATGCAGGGCGACTATGGCTACACCTTC
>TRBJ2-1|-|TRBD1|TRBV15
CATSRDQDRSNEQFF
TGTGCCACCAGCAGAGATCAGGACAGGTCTAATGAGCAGTTCTTC
>TRBJ2-3|-|-|TRBV27
CASKRGTDTQYF
TGTGCCAGCAAAAGGGGAACAGATACGCAGTATTTT
>TRBJ2-7|-|TRBD2|TRBV27
CASSPQLAGGDYEQYF
TGTGCCAGCAGTCCCCAACTAGCGGGGGGGGACTACGAGCAGTACTTC
>TRBJ2-7|-|-|TRBV19
CASSRQYHYEQYF
TGTGCCAGTAGTAGGCAGTACCACTACGAGCAGTACTTC
>TRBJ2-7|-|-|TRBV27
CASSSGKPYEQYF
TGTGCCAGCAGTTCAGGCAAGCCCTACGAGCAGTACTTC
>TRBJ2-1|-|-|TRBV7-9
CASRSPSYNEQFF
TGTGCCAGCAGGTCCCCGTCCTACAATGAGCAGTTCTTC
>TRBJ1-1|-|-|TRBV12-5
CASGAGVWTEAFF
TGTGCTAGTGGCGCAGGGGTATGGACTGAAGCTTTCTTT
>TRBJ1-5|-|-|TRBV27
CASSPSGSNQPQHF
TGTGCCAGCAGTCCATCGGGTAGCAATCAGCCCCAGCATTTT
>TRBJ2-5|-|TRBD1|TRBV4-3
CASSQTDREETQYF
TGCGCCAGCAGCCAGACTGACAGGGAAGAGACCCAGTACTTC
>TRBJ1-1|-|-|TRBV4-3
CASSWDNGPSLNTEAFF
TGCGCCAGCAGCTGGGACAATGGGCCGAGTCTTAACACTGAAGCTTTCTTT
>TRBJ2-5|-|TRBD2|TRBV14
CASSQLRGGDYGTQYF
TGTGCCAGCAGCCAACTTCGGGGAGGGGATTATGGGACCCAGTACTTC
>TRBJ1-1|-|TRBD1|TRBV2
CASRPWTGGTEAFF
TGTGCCAGCAGGCCCTGGACAGGGGGCACTGAAGCTTTCTTT
>TRBJ1-1|-|-|TRBV19
CASTRQAGNTEAFF
TGTGCCAGTACCCGACAGGCGGGGAACACTGAAGCTTTCTTT
>TRBJ2-1|-|TRBD2|TRBV7-2
CASSLGGLAGNEQFF
TGTGCCAGCAGCTTAGGCGGGCTAGCGGGGAATGAGCAGTTCTTC